This T cell receptor beta chain stems from a study of T cell changes during pregnancy in multiple sclerosis. Clones were read by immunoSEQ multiplex PCR, and TCRdb kept only the in-frame ones, dropping some. The sample consists of approximately 70,000 clones, approximately 93% of them appearing once. V lost 8 bases and J 3 bases, leaving 26 bases between the germline ends. CDR3 length equals 18 residues. Germline CDR1 reads MGHRA; CDR2 reads YSYEKL. This TCR was sampled from a female donor with multiple sclerosis, enrolled in a pregnancy study. The chain couples TRBV4-1 to TRBJ1-5, with a tentative D call TRBD1 (6 bases). The specimen comprised CD4+ T cells from peripheral blood mononuclear cells, sampled after pregnancy. The CDR3 nucleotides read TGCGCCAGCCCTTCACCCCCACAAGGGCGGACAGACAATCAGCCCCAGCATTTT. It translates to CASPSPPQGRTDNQPQHF.